The clone carrying this T cell receptor (beta chain) has a count of ten or more. What it recognizes is unknown. Germline and junction disagree at one end, which may indicate a read error. The source of the sample is a study of regulatory T cells in long-lasting Graves disease. Study-level information: Graves' patients, newly diagnosed, had taken antithyroid drugs under 3 months. Study conclusions and caveats: The number of shared public clonotypes was higher in persistent patients (roughly 3,000) than new patients (around 960).

The TCR beta library used iRepertoire HTBI primers with Arm-PCR amplification of CDR3. TCRdb passed the multiplex PCR reads through MiXCR, listing each CDR3 protein once. The sample consists of more than 350,000 distinct CDR3 sequences, under 15% of them appearing once. Time point defined: newly diagnosed GD, antithyroid drugs for less than 3 months. PBMC RNA served as the TCR library source. The CDR3 is 12 amino acids. These data were also reused for a study on T cells in Graves' hyperthyroidism and ophthalmopathy. That study reports: Newly diagnosed hyperthyroidism, duration under 2 months, in patients aged 18 to 65.

The rearrangement joins TRBV12-3 or TRBV12-4 to TRBJ1-1; D is possibly TRBD1 (6 bases). This specimen was peripheral blood mononuclear cells (PBMCs), taken at new diagnosis, from a patient treated with antithyroid drugs. The receptor was isolated from a woman in her twenties or thirties with Graves disease. DNA for the CDR3: TGTGCCAGCAGTTTAGGAGACGGACAGCGGCTCTTT. This translates into CASSLGDGQRLF.